This T cell receptor beta chain is drawn from a study of vaccination and CD4 T cells after COVID-19. Trimming removed 8 bases at V and 7 bases at J, with 27 bases between. Germline CDR1 SEHNR, CDR2 FQNEAQ (reference sequence). This CDR3 region has 17 residues. Treatment noted: roughly 11-day PBMC culture with coronavirus spike peptide pools or control peptides (ViraFEST assay). Cultured CD4+ T cells had their DNA profiled by the Oncomine TCR Beta short-read assay. TCRdb itself ran the PCR reads through MiXCR, one entry per CDR3 protein. The table has about 7,600 distinct CDR3 sequences, 60% to 80% seen once. On this clonotype itself: Its target is not known.

The clonotype comes from a human donor with COVID-19. Here the sequenced sample was cultured CD4+ T cells from blood, taken after SARS-CoV-2 vaccination. The rearrangement links TRBV7-9 to TRBJ1-5; TRBD1 might be the D (6 bases). The CDR3 loop is CASYRGEGEKGKQPQHF. The CDR3 coding sequence is TGTGCCAGCTACAGAGGGGAGGGGGAAAAAGGGAAGCAGCCCCAGCATTTT.